This T cell receptor beta chain was obtained from a study of vaccination effects on CD4 cells after COVID-19. Study conclusions and caveats: Clones that were induced by infection or by vaccine showed marked contraction late after vaccination. Healthy vaccinees' vaccine-induced clones included only 1 of 255 cross-reacting with common cold coronaviruses.

Assay: immunoSEQ multiplex PCR; the TCRdb copy retains only in-frame clones and omits some. The profile shows about 25,000 clones, 76% of them singletons. This CDR3 comprises 12 residues. V dropped 5 bases and J dropped 3 bases, with 5 bases sitting between them. CDR1 and CDR2 (germline): KGHDR, SFDVKD. This clone has more than one count but fewer than ten. Its specificity is not known. Viral peptide pool expansion of antigen-specific CD4+ T cells preceded sequencing in the ViraFEST assay. The culture ran for less than 12 days, and then CD4+ T cells were isolated. People in the vaccine group had not been infected with SARS-CoV-2 before, and their nucleocapsid antibodies were negative. Peptides at about 10 ug/ml and IL-2 at 9.5 to 10 IU/ml were added to more than 1.5 million PBMC per well. Cultures received IL-2 medium that replaced half the medium on days 3 and 7.

V and J are TRBV24-1 and TRBJ2-3; D unclear. The origin of this receptor is a human donor who received a COVID-19 vaccine. This material consisted of CD4+ T cells from PBMCs cultured with HCoV-NL63 spike peptides, taken before COVID-19 vaccination. The CDR3 region has the DNA TGTGCCACCAGTGGGGATACAGATACGCAGTATTTT. Its translation is CATSGDTDTQYF.